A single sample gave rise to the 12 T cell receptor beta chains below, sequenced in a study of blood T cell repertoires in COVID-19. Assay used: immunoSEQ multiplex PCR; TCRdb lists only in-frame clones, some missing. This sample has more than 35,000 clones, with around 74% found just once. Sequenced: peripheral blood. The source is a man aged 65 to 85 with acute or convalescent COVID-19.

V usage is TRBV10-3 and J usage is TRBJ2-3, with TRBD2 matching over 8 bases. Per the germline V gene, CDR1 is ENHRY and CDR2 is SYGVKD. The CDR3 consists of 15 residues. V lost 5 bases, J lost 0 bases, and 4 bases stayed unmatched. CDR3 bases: TGTGCCATCAGTTTTAGCGGGGTTAGCACAGATACGCAGTATTTT. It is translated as CAISFSGVSTDTQYF.

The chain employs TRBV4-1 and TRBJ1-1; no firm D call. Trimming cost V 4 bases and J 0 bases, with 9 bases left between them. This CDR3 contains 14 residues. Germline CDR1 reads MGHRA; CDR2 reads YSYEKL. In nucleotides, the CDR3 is TGCGCCAGCAGCCTCACTCGGGTGAACACTGAAGCTTTCTTT. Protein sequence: CASSLTRVNTEAFF.

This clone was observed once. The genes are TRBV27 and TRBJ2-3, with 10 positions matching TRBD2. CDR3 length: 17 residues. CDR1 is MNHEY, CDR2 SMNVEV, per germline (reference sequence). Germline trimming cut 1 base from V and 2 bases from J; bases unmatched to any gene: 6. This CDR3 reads CASSLFTSGTLTDTQYF. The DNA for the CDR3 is TGTGCCAGCAGTTTATTCACTAGCGGGACCCTCACAGATACGCAGTATTTT.

CDR3 bases: TGTGCCAGCCTAAGAAGCAATCAGCCCCAGCATTTT. Amino acids: CASLRSNQPQHF. The J gene is TRBJ1-5, the V gene TRBV28, with D unclear. V was pared by 8 bases and J by 1 base, with 6 bases between. The length of the CDR3 is 12 residues. Germline V gene lookup returns CDR1 MDHEN and CDR2 SYDVKM.

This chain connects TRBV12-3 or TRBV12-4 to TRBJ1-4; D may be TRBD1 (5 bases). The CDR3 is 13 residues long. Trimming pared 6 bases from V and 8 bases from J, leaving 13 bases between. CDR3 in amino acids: CASSPGHGEKLFF. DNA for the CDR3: TGTGCCAGCAGCCCCGGACACGGGGAAAAACTGTTTTTT.

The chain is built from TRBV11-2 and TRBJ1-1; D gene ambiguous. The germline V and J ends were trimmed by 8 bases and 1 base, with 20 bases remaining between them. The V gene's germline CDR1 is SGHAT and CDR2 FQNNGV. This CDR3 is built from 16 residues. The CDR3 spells CASAPRGKGQNTEAFF. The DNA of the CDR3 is TGTGCCAGCGCCCCCCGGGGAAAAGGGCAGAACACTGAAGCTTTCTTT.

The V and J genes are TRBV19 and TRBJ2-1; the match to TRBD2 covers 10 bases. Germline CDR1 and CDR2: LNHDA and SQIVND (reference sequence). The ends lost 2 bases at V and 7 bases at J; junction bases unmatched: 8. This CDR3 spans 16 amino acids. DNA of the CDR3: TGTGCCAGTAGTATAAACGGACTAGCGGAAGGAAATGAGCAGTTCTTC. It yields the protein CASSINGLAEGNEQFF.

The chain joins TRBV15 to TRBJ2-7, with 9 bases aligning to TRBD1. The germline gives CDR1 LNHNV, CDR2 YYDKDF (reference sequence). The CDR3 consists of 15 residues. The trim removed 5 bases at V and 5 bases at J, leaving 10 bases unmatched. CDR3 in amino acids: CATSGIGTGNNEQYF. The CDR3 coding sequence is TGTGCCACCAGCGGAATCGGGACAGGGAATAACGAGCAGTACTTC.

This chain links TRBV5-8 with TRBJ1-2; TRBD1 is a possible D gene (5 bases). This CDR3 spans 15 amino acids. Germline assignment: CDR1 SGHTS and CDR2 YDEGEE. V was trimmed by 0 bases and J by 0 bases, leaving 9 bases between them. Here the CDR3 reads CASSLAGTSNYGYTF. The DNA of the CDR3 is TGTGCCAGCAGCTTGGCTGGGACTTCTAACTATGGCTACACCTTC.

Here the CDR3 DNA reads TGCGCCAGCAGCCCCCTGGGTCAGAGCGGGCCGAGAGGGAATTATGGCTACACCTTC. Amino acid sequence: CASSPLGQSGPRGNYGYTF. V usage is TRBV4-1 and J usage is TRBJ1-2, with D unresolved. V lost 4 bases and J 5 bases, leaving 29 bases between the germline ends. Germline CDR1 MGHRA, CDR2 YSYEKL. There are 19 residues in the CDR3.

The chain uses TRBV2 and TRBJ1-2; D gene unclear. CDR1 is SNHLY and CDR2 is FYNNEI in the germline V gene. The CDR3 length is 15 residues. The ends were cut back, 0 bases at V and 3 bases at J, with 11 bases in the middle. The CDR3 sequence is CASSEAVTADYGYTF. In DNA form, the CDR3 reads TGTGCCAGCAGTGAAGCGGTTACAGCAGACTATGGCTACACCTTC.

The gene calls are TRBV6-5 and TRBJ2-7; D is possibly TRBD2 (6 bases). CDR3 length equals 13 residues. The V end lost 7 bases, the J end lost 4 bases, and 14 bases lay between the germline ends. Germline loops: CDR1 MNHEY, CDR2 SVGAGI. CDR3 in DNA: TGTGCCAGCAAGGAGGGCGCGGTTTACGAGCAGTACTTC. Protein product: CASKEGAVYEQYF.